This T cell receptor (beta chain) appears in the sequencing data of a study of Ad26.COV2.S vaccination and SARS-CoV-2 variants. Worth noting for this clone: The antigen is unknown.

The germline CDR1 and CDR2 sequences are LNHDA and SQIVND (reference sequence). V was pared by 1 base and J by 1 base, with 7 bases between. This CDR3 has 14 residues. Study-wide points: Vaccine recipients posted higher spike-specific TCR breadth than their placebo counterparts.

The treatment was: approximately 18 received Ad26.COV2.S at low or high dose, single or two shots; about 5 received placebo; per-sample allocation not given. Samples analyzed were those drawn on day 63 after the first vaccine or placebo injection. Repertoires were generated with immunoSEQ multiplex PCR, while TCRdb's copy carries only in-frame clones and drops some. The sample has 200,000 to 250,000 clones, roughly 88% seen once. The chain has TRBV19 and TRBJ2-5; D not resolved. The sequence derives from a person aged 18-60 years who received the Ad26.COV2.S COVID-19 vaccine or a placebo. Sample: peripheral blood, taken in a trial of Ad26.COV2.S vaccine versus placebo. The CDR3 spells CASSIVGIQETQYF. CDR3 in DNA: TGTGCCAGTAGTATAGTTGGAATCCAAGAGACCCAGTACTTC.